A single sample is the source of the 21 T cell receptor beta chains below, sequenced in a study of cytomegalovirus exposure and HLA in healthy donors. PCR primers comprised 60 Vbeta and 13 Jbeta primers. Clones were sequenced by immunoSEQ multiplex PCR, and TCRdb holds only the in-frame ones, with some missing. Among roughly 110,000 clones listed, 60% to 85% were seen once. Sequenced input: PBMCs. The receptors come from a female donor in good health and CMV-seronegative.

This clone was observed a single time. The chain employs TRBV5-1 and TRBJ2-7; TRBD1 agrees at 7 bases. The CDR3 runs to 16 residues. After removal of 4 bases from V and 4 bases from J, the junction contained 14 bases not matched to a gene. Germline CDR1 reads SGHRS; CDR2 reads YFSETQ. The CDR3 sequence: CASSALTGPTGYEQYF. CDR3 DNA sequence: TGCGCCAGCAGCGCTCTGACAGGGCCTACTGGGTACGAGCAGTACTTC.

The chain employs TRBV19 and TRBJ1-1; D may be TRBD1 (6 bases). CDR1 and CDR2 (germline): LNHDA, SQIVND (reference sequence). Trimming removed 1 base at V and 6 bases at J, with 12 bases between. This CDR3 has 14 residues. The CDR3 DNA sequence: TGTGCCAGTAGTATAGTTGGGGGCAGGGCTGAAGCTTTCTTT. It translates to CASSIVGGRAEAFF.

The rearrangement uses TRBV7-8 and TRBJ2-1, with 12 bases lining up with TRBD2. The V and J ends lost 2 bases and 7 bases, in that order; junction bases with no gene match: 9. From germline, CDR1 is SGHVS and CDR2 FQNEAQ. The CDR3 has 17 residues. The CDR3 is CASSLPLAGGPGNEQFF. The CDR3 nucleotides are TGTGCCAGCAGCTTACCCCTAGCGGGGGGGCCTGGGAATGAGCAGTTCTTC.

The chain has TRBV14 and TRBJ1-2; TRBD1 might be the D (6 bases). The length of the CDR3 is 16 residues. Germline assignment: CDR1 SGHDN and CDR2 FVKESK. Between the trimmed V and J ends, which lost 0 bases and 4 bases, there was a span of 15 bases. For the CDR3, the DNA is TGTGCCAGCAGCCAAGAATTGGTTCCAGGGGCCTATGGCTACACCTTC. Protein: CASSQELVPGAYGYTF.

This chain connects TRBV2 to TRBJ2-7; 11 nucleotides match TRBD2. The V and J ends lost 4 bases and 3 bases, in that order; junction bases with no gene match: 2. Germline CDR1 reads SNHLY; CDR2 reads FYNNEI. This CDR3 has 14 residues. The CDR3 DNA sequence: TGTGCCAGCAGTGGACTAGCGGGGATCTACGAGCAGTACTTC. This codes for CASSGLAGIYEQYF.

This rearrangement joins TRBV11-2 to TRBJ1-2, with D uncertain. Trimming cost V 5 bases and J 4 bases, with 14 bases left between them. Germline assignment: CDR1 SGHAT and CDR2 FQNNGV. CDR3 length: 14 residues. The CDR3 DNA sequence: TGTGCCAGCAGCCTTTCGGAGGGTAGCTATGGCTACACCTTC. Its protein product is CASSLSEGSYGYTF.

The V and J genes are TRBV7-6 and TRBJ2-5; D is possibly TRBD2 (5 bases). The DNA matches TRBJ2-7 better at its end, which makes the J call doubtful. The length of the CDR3 is 15 residues. The germline gives CDR1 SGHVS, CDR2 FNYEAQ. CDR3 nucleotide sequence: TGTGCCAGCAGCTTAATGGCGGGTGGGAAGGACGAGCAGTACTTC. As protein: CASSLMAGGKDEQYF.

This chain links TRBV4-1 with TRBJ1-5; D is unclear. The germline CDR1 and CDR2 sequences are MGHRA and YSYEKL. Trimming pared 1 base from V and 4 bases from J, leaving 11 bases between. CDR3 length: 15 amino acids. Here the CDR3 reads CASSQVVPVNQPQHF. In DNA, the CDR3 is TGCGCCAGCAGCCAAGTCGTTCCCGTGAATCAGCCCCAGCATTTT.

This clone was counted a few times. V usage is TRBV4-1 and J usage is TRBJ1-4, with 10 bases that match TRBD1. Germline V gives CDR1 MGHRA, CDR2 YSYEKL. The CDR3 covers 16 residues. V trimming: 1 base; J trimming: 6 bases; junction bases outside the gene matches: 5. The CDR3 loop is CASSQATGTGDEKLFF. As DNA, the CDR3 is TGCGCCAGCAGCCAAGCCACCGGGACAGGGGATGAAAAACTGTTTTTT.

This clone was seen a single time. The rearrangement uses TRBV7-2 and TRBJ1-1; D might be TRBD1 (5 bases). Trimming removed 1 base at V and 1 base at J, with 7 bases between. CDR1 and CDR2 from the germline V gene are SGHTA and FQGNSA. The CDR3 spans 14 residues. The CDR3 DNA reads as TGTGCCAGCAGCTTAGGGGGGGGGAACACTGAAGCTTTCTTT. This encodes CASSLGGGNTEAFF. Full variable domain (outside the CDR3, taken from reference TRBV7-2 and TRBJ1-1): GAGVSQSPSNKVTEKGKDVELRCDPISGHTALYWYRQSLGQGLEFLIYFQGNSAPDKSGLPSDRFSAERTGGSVSTLTIQRTQQEDSAVYLCASSLGGGNTEAFFGQGTRLTVV.

The chain combines TRBV15 with TRBJ2-3, with TRBD2 identical over 7 bases. The CDR3 covers 18 residues. CDR1 LNHNV and CDR2 YYDKDF come from the germline V gene (reference sequence). The V gene end was trimmed by 3 bases and the J gene end by 2 bases; junction bases not matched to a gene: 14. The chain's CDR3 is CATSRSSGTVPYTDTQYF. For the CDR3, the DNA is TGTGCCACCAGCAGGTCTAGCGGAACCGTACCTTACACAGATACGCAGTATTTT.

The rearrangement links TRBV21-1 to TRBJ2-5; the table's D call of TRBD2 was not tested on the DNA. TRBV21-1 is a pseudogene locus. The CDR3 extends over 15 amino acids. DNA for the CDR3: TGTGCCAGCAGCAAAGGAGGCGGAAACCAAGAGACCCAGTACTTC. Translation gives CASSKGGGNQETQYF.

The J gene is TRBJ1-4, the V gene TRBV5-8, with TRBD1 matching over 11 bases. The CDR3 length is 20 residues. Germline V gene data show CDR1 as SGHTS and CDR2 as YDEGEE. The V gene end was trimmed by 0 bases and the J gene end by 4 bases; junction bases not matched to a gene: 14. The CDR3 DNA is TGTGCCAGCAGCTTGGCCCTTGGGACAGGGGGAATTCCTGTTAATGAAAAACTGTTTTTT. This gives the protein CASSLALGTGGIPVNEKLFF.

The V call is TRBV18, the J call TRBJ2-4; 7 bases are shared with TRBD2. The CDR3 is 14 amino acids. The germline CDR1 and CDR2 sequences are KGHSH and LQKENI. Trimming cost V 5 bases and J 8 bases; bases outside gene matches: 9. The CDR3 sequence: CASSRVGGKDIQYF. The CDR3 DNA reads TGTGCCAGCTCAAGGGTCGGGGGGAAAGACATTCAGTACTTC.

The chain is built from TRBV6-5 and TRBJ1-3, with 7 nucleotides matching TRBD1. The CDR3 sequence is 16 residues long. CDR1 MNHEY and CDR2 SVGAGI come from the germline V gene. Trimming cost V 3 bases and J 0 bases; bases outside gene matches: 5. CDR3 bases: TGTGCCAGCAGTTATCAGGGGGACCCCTCTGGAAACACCATATATTTT. As protein: CASSYQGDPSGNTIYF.

This chain links TRBV7-2 with TRBJ2-7; the match to TRBD2 covers 8 bases. Losses at the gene ends were 2 bases for V and 3 bases for J; bases not matched to a gene: 6. This CDR3 region has 15 residues. The germline CDR1 and CDR2 sequences are SGHTA and FQGNSA. CDR3 DNA sequence: TGTGCCAGCAGCTTAAACGGGGGGGCCTTCTACGAGCAGTACTTC. Translated: CASSLNGGAFYEQYF.

This CDR3 reads CASPPSGQGFTGELFF. In DNA, the CDR3 is TGTGCCAGCCCCCCGTCTGGACAGGGGTTCACCGGGGAGCTGTTTTTT. V gene TRBV19 combines with J gene TRBJ2-2; 9 nucleotides align to TRBD1. V lost 9 bases, J lost 4 bases, and 12 bases stayed unmatched. Germline CDR1 is LNHDA and CDR2 is SQIVND (reference sequence). The CDR3 length is 16 residues. Based on the CDR3 plus reference TRBV19 and TRBJ2-2, the full variable domain is DGGITQSPKYLFRKEGQNVTLSCEQNLNHDAMYWYRQDPGQGLRLIYYSQIVNDFQKGDIAEGYSVSREKKESFPLTVTSAQKNPTAFYLCASPPSGQGFTGELFFGEGSRLTVL.

The chain recombines TRBV2 with TRBJ1-1, with TRBD1 identical over 7 bases. The CDR3 totals 15 residues. The V gene's germline CDR1 is SNHLY and CDR2 FYNNEI. The junction had 5 bases not matched to a gene; V was cut back by 0 bases and J by 4 bases. In DNA, the CDR3 is TGTGCCAGCAGTGAAGCAGGGGGCTTAGTCACTGAAGCTTTCTTT. Its protein product is CASSEAGGLVTEAFF.

V usage is TRBV30 and J usage is TRBJ2-5, with TRBD2 identical over 9 bases. Germline loops: CDR1 GTSNPN, CDR2 SVGIG (reference sequence). The V gene end was trimmed by 2 bases and the J gene end by 1 base; junction bases not matched to a gene: 2. The CDR3 covers 14 residues. CDR3 nucleotides: TGTGCCTGGAGTTATAGCGGGGGCCAAGAGACCCAGTACTTC. This codes for CAWSYSGGQETQYF. Full variable domain (outside the CDR3, taken from reference TRBV30 and TRBJ2-5): SQTIHQWPATLVQPVGSPLSLECTVEGTSNPNLYWYRQAAGRGLQLLFYSVGIGQISSEVPQNLSASRPQDRQFILSSKKLLLSDSGFYLCAWSYSGGQETQYFGPGTRLLVL.

For this clone: One junction end disagrees with the germline gene, perhaps due to a read error. The J gene is TRBJ2-7, the V gene TRBV7-9; 10 bases match TRBD2. CDR1 is SEHNR and CDR2 is FQNEAQ in the germline V gene (reference sequence). The length of the CDR3 is 16 residues. CDR3 loop: CSSSLALGLAVHEQYF. The CDR3 DNA reads TGTTCCAGCAGCTTAGCTTTAGGACTAGCGGTCCACGAGCAGTACTTC.

The gene calls are TRBV5-1 and TRBJ1-2; the match to TRBD1 covers 7 bases. The germline gives CDR1 SGHRS, CDR2 YFSETQ. This CDR3 is 14 amino acids long. V trimming: 1 base; J trimming: 3 bases; junction bases outside the gene matches: 3. CDR3 in DNA: TGCGCCAGCAGCTTGACAGGGGACGACTATGGCTACACCTTC. Amino acid sequence: CASSLTGDDYGYTF. The variable domain in full, with the rest retrieved from reference TRBV5-1 and TRBJ1-2, is KAGVTQTPRYLIKTRGQQVTLSCSPISGHRSVSWYQQTPGQGLQFLFEYFSETQRNKGNFPGRFSGRQFSNSRSEMNVSTLELGDSALYLCASSLTGDDYGYTFGSGTRLTVV.